Listed below are T cell receptor beta chains from one sample, sequenced in a study of early stage breast cancer tumors. Some clones are missing from TCRdb's copy, which holds only in-frame ones; the method was immunoSEQ multiplex PCR. Altogether tens of thousands of clones are present, just under 75% being singletons, with the ten largest covering 4.5% to 5%. The sample consisted of blood. The receptors originated from a person in their 40s with breast cancer. The CDR3 runs from the conserved cysteine through the conserved F or W. A D gene is named only where the DNA matches it firmly. Some rows mark clone size as missing; the rest say once, few, many or name a class of expanded clone.

clone_size: NA; v_call: TRBV11-2; d_call: TRBD1; j_call: TRBJ1-2; cdr3_aa: CASSAGTGVVGYTF; cdr3_nt: TGTGCCAGCAGCGCCGGGACAGGGGTAGTAGGCTACACCTTC
clone_size: NA; v_call: TRBV18; d_call: NA; j_call: TRBJ2-5; cdr3_aa: CASSPMPELQETQYF; cdr3_nt: TGTGCCAGCTCACCAATGCCAGAACTCCAAGAGACCCAGTACTTC
clone_size: NA; v_call: TRBV6-5; d_call: NA; j_call: TRBJ1-5; cdr3_aa: CASSPSSNQPQHF; cdr3_nt: TGTGCCAGCAGCCCCAGTAGCAATCAGCCCCAGCATTTT
clone_size: NA; v_call: TRBV19; d_call: NA; j_call: TRBJ1-1; cdr3_aa: CASTAGPLPGGGTEAFF; cdr3_nt: TGTGCCAGTACCGCGGGGCCCTTACCAGGCGGCGGCACTGAAGCTTTCTTT
clone_size: NA; v_call: TRBV15; d_call: TRBD2; j_call: TRBJ2-3; cdr3_aa: CATSSDSTLAGHFTSTDTQYF; cdr3_nt: TGTGCCACCAGCAGTGACTCTACGCTAGCGGGACACTTCACTAGCACAGATACGCAGTATTTT
clone_size: few; v_call: TRBV11-3; d_call: TRBD1; j_call: TRBJ2-7; cdr3_aa: CASSLERTGGTYEQYF; cdr3_nt: TGTGCCAGCAGCTTGGAACGGACAGGTGGGACCTACGAGCAGTACTTC
clone_size: few; v_call: TRBV4-2; d_call: NA; j_call: TRBJ2-7; cdr3_aa: CASSQHYEQYF; cdr3_nt: TGTGCCAGCAGCCAGCACTACGAGCAGTACTTC
clone_size: NA; v_call: TRBV28; d_call: NA; j_call: TRBJ2-7; cdr3_aa: CASSFPQTWYEQYF; cdr3_nt: TGTGCCAGCAGTTTTCCTCAAACCTGGTACGAGCAGTACTTC
clone_size: NA; v_call: TRBV9; d_call: NA; j_call: TRBJ1-4; cdr3_aa: CASSVAPSTNEKLFF; cdr3_nt: TGTGCCAGCAGCGTAGCTCCTTCAACTAATGAAAAACTGTTTTTT
clone_size: NA; v_call: TRBV29-1; d_call: TRBD2; j_call: TRBJ2-3; cdr3_aa: CSVGTSNTDTQYF; cdr3_nt: TGCAGCGTCGGGACTAGTAACACAGATACGCAGTATTTT
clone_size: NA; v_call: TRBV7-6; d_call: TRBD2; j_call: TRBJ2-3; cdr3_aa: CASSLGTSGYQRFVDTQYF; cdr3_nt: TGTGCCAGCAGCTTAGGGACTAGCGGTTATCAACGTTTTGTTGATACGCAGTATTTT
clone_size: NA; v_call: TRBV18; d_call: TRBD1; j_call: TRBJ2-2; cdr3_aa: CASSARNPLLTRTGNTGELFF; cdr3_nt: TGTGCCAGCTCCGCGAGGAACCCCCTACTAACGAGGACAGGGAACACCGGGGAGCTGTTTTTT
clone_size: NA; v_call: TRBV28; d_call: TRBD1; j_call: TRBJ1-2; cdr3_aa: CASSSTGTGGYGYTF; cdr3_nt: TGTGCCAGCAGTTCAACCGGGACAGGGGGCTATGGCTACACCTTC
clone_size: NA; v_call: TRBV23-1; d_call: TRBD2; j_call: TRBJ2-7; cdr3_aa: CASSQSMWFGTSGALEQYF; cdr3_nt: TGCGCCAGCAGTCAATCTATGTGGTTTGGGACTAGCGGGGCCCTCGAGCAGTACTTC